A selection of T cell receptor beta chains follows, all from one sample in a study of T cell repertoires in cytomegalovirus infection. TCRdb redid the calling of the reads with MiXCR, one entry per CDR3 protein. This repertoire shows roughly 300,000 distinct CDR3 sequences, roughly a quarter found once; its top ten account for approximately 13%. Sequencing input: PBMCs. The receptors come from a human donor in good health (CMV status not recorded). Some clones in this sample may be carry-over from other donors' samples. Both conserved end residues are part of each CDR3. The order of the fields is D gene, J gene, V gene, clone size, CDR3 protein, CDR3 DNA. D genes are given only for firm matches. Clone sizes are given selectively: once, few, many, or a class where the clone is expanded.

d_gene: -; j_gene: TRBJ2-3; v_gene: TRBV19; abundance: -; CDR3aa: CASSRLREASTDTQYF; CDR3nt: TGTGCCAGTAGTAGGCTCAGGGAAGCGAGCACAGATACGCAGTATTTT
d_gene: TRBD1; j_gene: TRBJ2-3; v_gene: TRBV6-1; abundance: -; CDR3aa: CASRRLDRGTDTQYF; CDR3nt: TGTGCCAGCAGACGTCTCGACAGGGGTACAGATACGCAGTATTTT
d_gene: -; j_gene: TRBJ2-5; v_gene: TRBV5-6; abundance: -; CDR3aa: CASMRFSRETQYF; CDR3nt: TGTGCCAGCATGCGGTTCTCTCGGGAGACCCAGTACTTC
d_gene: -; j_gene: TRBJ2-4; v_gene: TRBV28; abundance: -; CDR3aa: CASSFRQGQNIQYF; CDR3nt: TGTGCCAGCAGTTTTCGGCAGGGCCAAAACATTCAGTACTTC
d_gene: -; j_gene: TRBJ2-1; v_gene: TRBV2; abundance: -; CDR3aa: CASQAYNEQFF; CDR3nt: TGTGCCAGCCAGGCCTACAATGAGCAGTTCTTC
d_gene: TRBD2; j_gene: TRBJ2-7; v_gene: TRBV7-8; abundance: many; CDR3aa: CASSPGVGLAGPHGEQYF; CDR3nt: TGTGCCAGCAGCCCGGGCGTGGGACTAGCGGGACCCCACGGAGAGCAGTACTTC
d_gene: -; j_gene: TRBJ2-1; v_gene: TRBV28; abundance: -; CDR3aa: CASTNPPGSEGSYNEQFF; CDR3nt: TGTGCCAGCACCAACCCCCCAGGTAGCGAGGGATCCTACAATGAGCAGTTCTTC
d_gene: TRBD1; j_gene: TRBJ2-5; v_gene: TRBV20-1; abundance: -; CDR3aa: CSASGTGAREETQYF; CDR3nt: TGCAGTGCCTCAGGGACAGGGGCTCGGGAAGAGACCCAGTACTTC
d_gene: -; j_gene: TRBJ2-7; v_gene: TRBV7-9; abundance: -; CDR3aa: CASSLLRAEQYF; CDR3nt: TGTGCCAGCAGCTTATTAAGGGCCGAGCAGTACTTC
d_gene: -; j_gene: TRBJ2-3; v_gene: TRBV5-1; abundance: many; CDR3aa: CASSRGTQITDTQYF; CDR3nt: TGCGCCAGCAGCCGCGGGACCCAGATCACAGATACGCAGTATTTT
d_gene: TRBD1; j_gene: TRBJ2-3; v_gene: TRBV24-1; abundance: few; CDR3aa: CATSDLGTDIDTQYF; CDR3nt: TGTGCCACCAGTGACCTCGGGACAGATATAGATACGCAGTATTTT
d_gene: -; j_gene: TRBJ1-1; v_gene: TRBV25-1; abundance: -; CDR3aa: CASSPRMGMNTEAFF; CDR3nt: TGTGCCAGCAGTCCGCGAATGGGCATGAACACTGAAGCTTTCTTT
d_gene: -; j_gene: TRBJ1-1; v_gene: TRBV7-9; abundance: few; CDR3aa: CASSRDRIEAFF; CDR3nt: TGTGCCAGCAGTCGCGACCGGATTGAAGCTTTCTTT
d_gene: TRBD1; j_gene: TRBJ2-7; v_gene: TRBV19; abundance: few; CDR3aa: CAISHHRDRPYEQYF; CDR3nt: TGTGCCATTTCGCACCACCGGGACAGACCCTACGAGCAGTACTTC
d_gene: -; j_gene: TRBJ1-1; v_gene: TRBV7-9; abundance: many; CDR3aa: CASSPDSGVKNPEAFF; CDR3nt: TGTGCCAGCAGCCCAGACTCAGGGGTAAAGAACCCTGAAGCTTTCTTT
d_gene: TRBD1; j_gene: TRBJ2-7; v_gene: TRBV5-4; abundance: few; CDR3aa: CASSLTGGGDEQYF; CDR3nt: TGTGCCAGCAGCTTGACAGGGGGCGGGGACGAGCAGTACTTC
d_gene: TRBD2; j_gene: TRBJ2-7; v_gene: TRBV4-3; abundance: few; CDR3aa: CASSQDASGYYEQYF; CDR3nt: TGCGCCAGCAGCCAAGATGCTAGCGGGTATTACGAGCAGTACTTC
d_gene: TRBD1; j_gene: TRBJ2-1; v_gene: TRBV28; abundance: few; CDR3aa: CASSTPGQGYNEQFF; CDR3nt: TGTGCCAGCAGTACTCCGGGACAGGGCTACAATGAGCAGTTCTTC
d_gene: -; j_gene: TRBJ1-1; v_gene: TRBV19; abundance: -; CDR3aa: CASSSPGLGSNTEAFF; CDR3nt: TGTGCCAGTAGTTCGCCGGGGCTAGGATCGAACACTGAAGCTTTCTTT
d_gene: TRBD1; j_gene: TRBJ2-3; v_gene: TRBV6-1; abundance: few; CDR3aa: CASTSRGTGPDTQYF; CDR3nt: TGTGCCAGCACCTCCAGGGGGACAGGGCCAGATACGCAGTATTTT
d_gene: -; j_gene: TRBJ1-1; v_gene: TRBV19; abundance: -; CDR3aa: CASSDGPNTEAFF; CDR3nt: TGTGCCAGTAGCGACGGTCCGAACACTGAAGCTTTCTTT
d_gene: -; j_gene: TRBJ2-3; v_gene: TRBV7-2; abundance: many; CDR3aa: CASSLLGGGTDTQYF; CDR3nt: TGTGCCAGCAGCTTACTGGGAGGTGGTACAGATACGCAGTATTTT
d_gene: -; j_gene: TRBJ2-1; v_gene: TRBV12-3/TRBV12-4; abundance: -; CDR3aa: CASSLARRSYNEQFF; CDR3nt: TGTGCCAGCAGTTTAGCGCGCCGCTCCTACAATGAGCAGTTCTTC
d_gene: TRBD2; j_gene: TRBJ2-1; v_gene: TRBV18; abundance: few; CDR3aa: CASSPARTSGNEQFF; CDR3nt: TGTGCCAGCTCACCTGCTCGGACTAGCGGAAATGAGCAGTTCTTC
d_gene: TRBD2; j_gene: TRBJ2-1; v_gene: TRBV4-3; abundance: -; CDR3aa: CASSHSGNYNEQFF; CDR3nt: TGCGCCAGCAGCCATAGCGGGAATTACAATGAGCAGTTCTTC
d_gene: -; j_gene: TRBJ1-4; v_gene: TRBV7-2; abundance: many; CDR3aa: CASSPGLGGEKLFF; CDR3nt: TGTGCCAGCAGCCCGGGGCTGGGTGGTGAAAAACTGTTTTTT
d_gene: TRBD2; j_gene: TRBJ2-1; v_gene: TRBV19; abundance: -; CDR3aa: CASGLAGGLYEQFF; CDR3nt: TGTGCCAGTGGGCTAGCGGGGGGGCTCTATGAGCAGTTCTTC
d_gene: -; j_gene: TRBJ2-2; v_gene: TRBV29-1; abundance: few; CDR3aa: CSFRRVLSNTGELFF; CDR3nt: TGCAGCTTTCGGAGGGTCCTTTCGAACACCGGGGAGCTGTTTTTT
d_gene: -; j_gene: TRBJ2-6; v_gene: TRBV5-1; abundance: -; CDR3aa: CASSTGMGSGANVLTF; CDR3nt: TGCGCCAGCAGTACAGGAATGGGCTCTGGGGCCAACGTCCTGACTTTC
d_gene: -; j_gene: TRBJ2-6; v_gene: TRBV3-1; abundance: many; CDR3aa: CASSQSKGSSGANVLTF; CDR3nt: TGTGCCAGCAGCCAAAGTAAGGGGAGCTCTGGGGCCAACGTCCTGACTTTC
d_gene: -; j_gene: TRBJ1-6; v_gene: TRBV20-1; abundance: -; CDR3aa: CSARRREQIYSPLHF; CDR3nt: TGCAGTGCTAGAAGGAGAGAACAGATTTATTCACCCCTCCACTTT
d_gene: TRBD2; j_gene: TRBJ2-2; v_gene: TRBV20-1; abundance: -; CDR3aa: CSARRAGGLYTGELFF; CDR3nt: TGCAGTGCTCGGAGAGCGGGGGGCCTTTACACCGGGGAGCTGTTTTTT
d_gene: -; j_gene: TRBJ2-6; v_gene: TRBV20-1; abundance: few; CDR3aa: CSAMKRAGANVLTF; CDR3nt: TGCAGTGCTATGAAACGGGCTGGGGCCAACGTCCTGACTTTC
d_gene: TRBD1; j_gene: TRBJ1-1; v_gene: TRBV29-1; abundance: -; CDR3aa: CSVVEGTGGVNTEAFF; CDR3nt: TGCAGCGTTGTGGAAGGAACAGGGGGCGTGAACACTGAAGCTTTCTTT
d_gene: -; j_gene: TRBJ2-5; v_gene: TRBV19; abundance: many; CDR3aa: CASSIDLAALAQYF; CDR3nt: TGTGCCAGTAGTATAGACCTAGCAGCCTTGGCCCAGTACTTC
d_gene: -; j_gene: TRBJ2-7; v_gene: TRBV9; abundance: -; CDR3aa: CASSRTVVSYEQYF; CDR3nt: TGTGCCAGCAGTAGGACAGTCGTTTCCTACGAGCAGTACTTC
d_gene: TRBD1; j_gene: TRBJ2-3; v_gene: TRBV28; abundance: few; CDR3aa: CASRMTGGGTDTQYF; CDR3nt: TGTGCCAGCAGAATGACAGGGGGTGGAACAGATACGCAGTATTTT
d_gene: TRBD2; j_gene: TRBJ2-3; v_gene: TRBV7-8; abundance: many; CDR3aa: CASSLRVSMSGGPSDTQYF; CDR3nt: TGTGCCAGCAGCTTAAGGGTGTCAATGTCGGGAGGGCCATCTGATACGCAGTATTTT
d_gene: TRBD2; j_gene: TRBJ2-1; v_gene: TRBV2; abundance: few; CDR3aa: CASRDLLAGGRNEQFF; CDR3nt: TGTGCCAGCAGGGACCTTCTAGCGGGAGGGCGCAATGAGCAGTTCTTC
d_gene: -; j_gene: TRBJ1-4; v_gene: TRBV6-5; abundance: many; CDR3aa: CASSPRRTATNEKLFF; CDR3nt: TGTGCCAGCAGTCCCCGCAGGACCGCAACTAATGAAAAACTGTTTTTT
d_gene: TRBD1; j_gene: TRBJ1-5; v_gene: TRBV24-1; abundance: -; CDR3aa: CATSAGTTGQGVRGNQPQHF; CDR3nt: TGTGCCACCAGTGCCGGAACCACGGGACAGGGGGTTCGGGGCAATCAGCCCCAGCATTTT
d_gene: -; j_gene: TRBJ2-7; v_gene: TRBV11-2; abundance: many; CDR3aa: CASRPLRDSHRGEQYF; CDR3nt: TGTGCCAGCAGACCGCTCAGGGACTCTCATAGAGGAGAGCAGTACTTC
d_gene: -; j_gene: TRBJ1-1; v_gene: TRBV28; abundance: many; CDR3aa: CASSLHRGVPEAFF; CDR3nt: TGTGCCAGCAGTTTGCATCGGGGGGTCCCTGAAGCTTTCTTT
d_gene: TRBD1; j_gene: TRBJ2-7; v_gene: TRBV28; abundance: -; CDR3aa: CASSAPGQGSEQYF; CDR3nt: TGTGCCAGCAGTGCCCCGGGACAGGGATCCGAGCAGTACTTC
d_gene: -; j_gene: TRBJ1-6; v_gene: TRBV2; abundance: -; CDR3aa: CASRAVHSPLHF; CDR3nt: TGTGCCAGCAGGGCAGTTCATTCACCCCTCCACTTT
d_gene: TRBD1; j_gene: TRBJ1-2; v_gene: TRBV19; abundance: few; CDR3aa: CASSTGTAANYGYTF; CDR3nt: TGTGCCAGTAGTACCGGGACAGCAGCTAACTATGGCTACACCTTC
d_gene: -; j_gene: TRBJ2-5; v_gene: TRBV28; abundance: -; CDR3aa: CASSLAALKETQYF; CDR3nt: TGTGCCAGCAGTTTAGCGGCCCTAAAAGAGACCCAGTACTTC
d_gene: -; j_gene: TRBJ2-3; v_gene: TRBV23-1; abundance: -; CDR3aa: CASETEDFTDTQYF; CDR3nt: TGCGCCAGCGAGACAGAGGATTTCACAGATACGCAGTATTTT
d_gene: -; j_gene: TRBJ2-1; v_gene: TRBV7-2; abundance: many; CDR3aa: CASSPVGGSGVNEQFF; CDR3nt: TGTGCCAGCAGCCCTGTAGGGGGGAGTGGGGTCAATGAGCAGTTCTTC
d_gene: TRBD1; j_gene: TRBJ1-1; v_gene: TRBV7-2; abundance: many; CDR3aa: CASSPRTGLNTEAFF; CDR3nt: TGTGCCAGCAGCCCCAGGACAGGTCTGAACACTGAAGCTTTCTTT